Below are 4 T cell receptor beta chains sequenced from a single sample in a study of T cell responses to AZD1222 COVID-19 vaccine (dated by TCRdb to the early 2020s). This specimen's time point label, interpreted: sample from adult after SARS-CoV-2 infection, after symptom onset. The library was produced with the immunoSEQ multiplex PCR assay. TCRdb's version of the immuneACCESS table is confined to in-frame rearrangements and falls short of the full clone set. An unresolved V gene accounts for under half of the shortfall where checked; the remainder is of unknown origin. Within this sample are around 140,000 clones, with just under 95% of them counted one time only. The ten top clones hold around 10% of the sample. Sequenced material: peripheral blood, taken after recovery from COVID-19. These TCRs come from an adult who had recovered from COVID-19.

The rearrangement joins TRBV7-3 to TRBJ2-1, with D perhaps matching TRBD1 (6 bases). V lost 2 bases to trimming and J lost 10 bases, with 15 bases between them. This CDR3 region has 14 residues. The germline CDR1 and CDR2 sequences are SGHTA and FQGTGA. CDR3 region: CASSLGWRTEEQFF. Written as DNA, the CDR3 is TGTGCCAGCAGCTTAGGATGGAGGACAGAGGAGCAGTTCTTC.

CDR3 sequence: CASSLRGAVRQYF. As DNA, the CDR3 is TGTGCCAGCAGTTTGCGGGGTGCAGTTCGGCAGTACTTC. The chain is built from TRBV28 and TRBJ2-7, with TRBD2 as a possible D gene (6 bases). The CDR3 length is 13 residues. Deletions cut 3 bases from V and 9 bases from J, with 15 bases between. Germline V gene lookup returns CDR1 MDHEN and CDR2 SYDVKM. Looking up the rest from reference TRBV28 and TRBJ2-7 gives the full variable domain: DVKVTQSSRYLVKRTGEKVFLECVQDMDHENMFWYRQDPGLGLRLIYFSYDVKMKEKGDIPEGYSVSREKKERFSLILESASTNQTSMYLCASSLRGAVRQYFGPGTRLTVT.

Here the CDR3 DNA reads TGTGCCAGCAGCTCGGGACAGCGGCGGACCGGGGAGCTGTTTTTT. This codes for CASSSGQRRTGELFF. The chain is built from TRBV7-3 and TRBJ2-2; 7 bases match TRBD1. Germline assignment: CDR1 SGHTA and CDR2 FQGTGA. V was clipped by 4 bases and J by 5 bases; unmatched bases: 7. The length of the CDR3 is 15 residues. The complete variable domain, with remaining parts taken from reference TRBV7-3 and TRBJ2-2, reads GAGVSQTPSNKVTEKGKYVELRCDPISGHTALYWYRQSLGQGPEFLIYFQGTGAADDSGLPNDRFFAVRPEGSVSTLKIQRTERGDSAVYLCASSSGQRRTGELFFGEGSRLTVL.

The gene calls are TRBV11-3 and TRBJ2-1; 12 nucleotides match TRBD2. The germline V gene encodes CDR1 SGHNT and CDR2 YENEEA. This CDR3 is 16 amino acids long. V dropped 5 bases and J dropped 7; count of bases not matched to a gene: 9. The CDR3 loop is CASSTRLAGVQNEQFF. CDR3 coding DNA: TGTGCCAGCAGCACTAGACTAGCGGGAGTACAGAATGAGCAGTTCTTC.